This TCR beta chain was observed in a study of patients and donors after allogeneic stem cell transplantation. TCRdb itself ran the RT-PCR reads through MiXCR, one entry per CDR3 protein. The sample lists hundreds of thousands of distinct CDR3 sequences, 16% occurring once. This clonotype was observed at least ten times. The germline gives CDR1 SSHAT, CDR2 FNYEAQ (reference sequence). The CDR3 extends over 15 amino acids. V was shortened by 6 bases and J by 0 bases, with 13 bases between the two germline ends. The sequence was collected from a human donor who was either an allogeneic HSCT recipient or a stem cell or donor lymphocyte infusion donor (not recorded which). It is not recorded whose cells these are; they may come from a transplant donor. Specimen: blood, either unsorted or a sorted T cell fraction (not recorded which). This rearrangement joins TRBV7-7 to TRBJ2-3, with a tentative D call TRBD1 (5 bases). CDR3 sequence (DNA): TGTGCCAGCAGTCCAGGGCCGAAAAGCACAGATACGCAGTATTTT. Its protein product is CASSPGPKSTDTQYF.